This is a list of T cell receptor beta chains from one sample in a study of shared clonotypes between healthy human individuals. TCRdb's copy holds only in-frame clones and misses some; the assay was immunoSEQ multiplex PCR. The sample yields about 470,000 clones, about 76% seen once. What was sequenced was PBMCs. All receptors come from a woman aged 40 to 49 in good health. Some clones in this sample may be carry-over from other donors' samples. CDR3s leave out the opening cysteine and the closing phenylalanine or tryptophan.

j_call	v_call	cdr3_aa
TRBJ2-3	TRBV7-2	ASSPWRLTDTQY
TRBJ2-2	TRBV18	ASSPGQGATGELF
TRBJ1-2	TRBV2	ASARTADYGYT
TRBJ2-1	TRBV27	ASSQDSRSSYNEQF
TRBJ2-7	TRBV7-6	ASSSHLAGGEQY
TRBJ2-3	TRBV28	ASSFPGLAADTQY
TRBJ2-5	TRBV18	ASSRVSLGETQY
TRBJ2-7	TRBV7-2	ASSDESQGLGEQY
TRBJ2-2	TRBV28	ASTFPGYGELF
TRBJ2-3	TRBV5-4	ASSRGLAGGSPTDTQY
TRBJ2-5	TRBV5-4	ASSLGLAGQETQY
TRBJ2-7	TRBV13	ASSLGPLEQY
TRBJ1-5	TRBV30	AGGTGNNQPQH
TRBJ2-1	TRBV5-4	ASSYLAGAYNEQF
TRBJ2-1	TRBV30	AWSVGASGRAGFLHNEQF
TRBJ2-7	TRBV15	ATSRDSGMPGEQY
TRBJ2-3	TRBV7-6	ASGREAGGTQY
TRBJ2-3	TRBV5-6	ASSSDRANTDTQY
TRBJ2-2	TRBV9	ASTLAGTGELF
TRBJ1-2	TRBV6-5	ASTEGNYGYT
TRBJ2-2	TRBV11-2	ASSFSGNTGELF
TRBJ1-2	TRBV13	ASSVGAFYGYT
TRBJ2-5	TRBV11-1	ASSLRSIETQY
TRBJ2-7	TRBV5-6	ASSLMSGTSYEQY
TRBJ2-7	TRBV27	ASSAGTGTAQY
TRBJ2-1	TRBV9	ASSVAGGGAYNEQF
TRBJ2-5	TRBV7-8	ASSFRGREETQY
TRBJ1-1	TRBV23-1	ASSQSGTGKNTEAF
TRBJ2-2	TRBV9	ASSVAVRALNTGELF
TRBJ2-7	TRBV29-1	SVSGGRMGEQY
TRBJ1-6	TRBV4-1	ASSQVRGGRGPLH
TRBJ1-1	TRBV7-8	ASSPQMGYTEAF
TRBJ2-5	TRBV20-1	SVPYQETQY
TRBJ2-7	TRBV10-2	ASSESDRGLH
TRBJ2-1	TRBV6-5	ASRPLAGLNNEQF
TRBJ1-2	TRBV6-5	ASSYSKYRDTYGYT
TRBJ2-3	TRBV15	ASPTGELAGVGPSQY